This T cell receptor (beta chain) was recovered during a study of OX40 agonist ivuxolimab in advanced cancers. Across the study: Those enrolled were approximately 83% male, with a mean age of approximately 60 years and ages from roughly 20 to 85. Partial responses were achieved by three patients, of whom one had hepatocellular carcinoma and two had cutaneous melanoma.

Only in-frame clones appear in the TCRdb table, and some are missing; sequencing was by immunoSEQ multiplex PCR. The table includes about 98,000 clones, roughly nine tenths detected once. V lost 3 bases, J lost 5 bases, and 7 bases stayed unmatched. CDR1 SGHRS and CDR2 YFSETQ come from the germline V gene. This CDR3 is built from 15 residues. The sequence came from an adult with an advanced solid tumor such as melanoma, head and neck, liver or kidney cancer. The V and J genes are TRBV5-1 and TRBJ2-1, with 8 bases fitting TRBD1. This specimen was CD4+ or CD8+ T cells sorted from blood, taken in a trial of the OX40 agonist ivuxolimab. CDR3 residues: CASSSRYRGNNEQFF. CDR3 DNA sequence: TGCGCCAGCAGCTCCCGTTACAGGGGGAACAATGAGCAGTTCTTC.